These 24 T cell receptor beta chains originate from one sample sequenced in a study of T cells in Graves' hyperthyroidism and ophthalmopathy (dated by TCRdb to about 2019). The method behind the library was multiplex PCR. TCRdb shows the sequencer as Illumina HiSeq 2000. Amplification of TCR beta CDR3 regions was carried out from RNA transcripts. A first-round RT-PCR of the TCR CDR3 used the HTBI primer set with the Qiagen OneStep RT-PCR kit. Using fastp trimming at Q25 and MiXCR clonotype assembly, TCRdb reanalyzed the public sequencing data and kept in-frame beta chains. Each CDR3 protein appears once, grouped with its most common genes and DNA. For this sample the table gives roughly 720,000 distinct CDR3 sequences, of which about 18% were detected only once. Clones ranked in the top ten supply roughly 16% of the sample. Sequencing was done on a sample of blood. These receptors all stem from a man in his fifties or sixties with Graves' hyperthyroidism.

The chain recombines TRBV28 with TRBJ2-7, with TRBD2 identical over 9 bases. The V gene end was trimmed by 4 bases and the J gene end by 4 bases; junction bases not matched to a gene: 11. Germline V gene sequence: CDR1 MDHEN, CDR2 SYDVKM. This CDR3 contains 16 residues. CDR3 bases: TGTGCCAGCAGTTCCCCTGGCGGGAGGGCCCTATACGAGCAGTACTTC. It translates to CASSSPGGRALYEQYF.

There are many counts of this clonotype. V gene TRBV28 combines with J gene TRBJ2-3, with TRBD1 as a possible D gene (6 bases). Trimming stripped 3 bases from V and 5 bases from J, with 21 bases between. The CDR3 is made up of 17 amino acids. Germline CDR1 and CDR2: MDHEN and SYDVKM. CDR3 coding DNA: TGTGCCAGCAGTTTGGCTTCCCGTAGGGGGAGCGGAGATACGCAGTATTTT. Translating gives CASSLASRRGSGDTQYF.

This clonotype came up many times. The J gene is TRBJ1-1, the V gene TRBV7-2; D unclear. V was cut by 5 bases and J by 2 bases, with 9 bases left in between. The germline CDR1 and CDR2 sequences are SGHTA and FQGNSA. The CDR3 covers 13 residues. The DNA for the CDR3 is TGTGCCAGCAGCCGCAGTTCCAACACTGAAGCTTTCTTT. Its protein product is CASSRSSNTEAFF.

The rearrangement joins TRBV24-1 to TRBJ2-3; D is unclear. CDR1 and CDR2 from the germline V gene are KGHDR and SFDVKD. The CDR3 spans 15 residues. Trimming took 4 bases from V and 1 from J, leaving 11 bases between them. In nucleotides, the CDR3 is TGTGCCACCAGTGACTCTCGACGCCGCACAGATACGCAGTATTTT. Encoded protein: CATSDSRRRTDTQYF.

This clonotype showed up many times. This sequence joins TRBV29-1 and TRBJ2-5, with D unclear. The CDR3 is made up of 12 amino acids. Germline V CDR1 and CDR2: SQVTM, ANQGSEA. Trimming pared 7 bases from V and 1 base from J, leaving 10 bases between. The CDR3 DNA is TGCAGCGGGTGGGGTGTCCAAGAGACCCAGTACTTC. Protein product: CSGWGVQETQYF. Full variable domain (outside the CDR3, taken from reference TRBV29-1 and TRBJ2-5): SAVISQKPSRDICQRGTSLTIQCQVDSQVTMMFWYRQQPGQSLTLIATANQGSEATYESGFVIDKFPISRPNLTFSTLTVSNMSPEDSSIYLCSGWGVQETQYFGPGTRLLVL.

The chain links TRBV7-9 to TRBJ1-1; 9 bases align to TRBD1. This CDR3 has 18 residues. Germline trimming cut 4 bases from V and 1 base from J; bases unmatched to any gene: 13. Germline CDR1 SEHNR, CDR2 FQNEAQ (reference sequence). CDR3 sequence: CASSSGGQGRRPNTEAFF. In nucleotides, the CDR3 is TGTGCCAGCAGCTCCGGGGGACAGGGACGCAGACCGAACACTGAAGCTTTCTTT.

This clonotype turned up a few times. The chain couples TRBV12-3 or TRBV12-4 to TRBJ2-1; a weak D match, TRBD2 (6 bases). Trimming removed 5 bases from V and 4 bases from J, with 18 bases in between. The CDR3 extends over 16 amino acids. The DNA for the CDR3 is TGTGCCAGCAGTCCGATTAGCGGAATGGCGTACAATGAGCAGTTCTTC. Residues: CASSPISGMAYNEQFF.

The DNA of the CDR3 is TGTGCCAGCTCACCACGTACAGTGAGACAGGGGCCGGACAATGAGCAGTTCTTC. Translation: CASSPRTVRQGPDNEQFF. The genes are TRBV18 and TRBJ2-1; 8 nucleotides match TRBD1. Germline trimming cut 1 base from V and 5 bases from J; bases unmatched to any gene: 13. The CDR3 sequence is 18 residues long. CDR1 and CDR2 (germline): KGHSH, LQKENI.

This clonotype has more than one count but fewer than ten. The rearrangement links TRBV4-3 to TRBJ1-2; D call uncertain. Trimming left V 1 base short and J 0 bases short, with 9 bases between. This CDR3 comprises 15 residues. The germline gives CDR1 LGHNA, CDR2 YSLEER. For the CDR3, the DNA is TGCGCCAGCAGCCAAGCTTGGCAGACTAACTATGGCTACACCTTC. Translation gives CASSQAWQTNYGYTF.

The chain links TRBV6-2 or TRBV6-3 to TRBJ2-3; D is ambiguous. V was pared by 6 bases and J by 2 bases, with 12 bases between. Per the germline V gene, CDR1 is MNHEY and CDR2 is SVGEGT. The CDR3 has 14 amino acids. The CDR3 bases are TGTGCCAGCAGGGTGGCAGGAACCACAGATACGCAGTATTTT. This translates into CASRVAGTTDTQYF.

This clonotype was counted many times. The V gene is TRBV2, the J gene TRBJ2-3; perhaps TRBD2 as D (6 bases). V shed 3 bases and J shed 0 bases, with 10 bases lying between them. Germline assignment: CDR1 SNHLY and CDR2 FYNNEI. The length of the CDR3 is 15 residues. The CDR3 region is CASSDLADSTDTQYF. As DNA, the CDR3 is TGTGCCAGCAGTGACTTAGCGGATAGCACAGATACGCAGTATTTT.

To note about this clonotype: This may stem from a read error, because a much larger clone lies one nucleotide away. This rearrangement joins TRBV10-3 to TRBJ1-1; the D gene is possibly TRBD1 (6 bases). The V gene lost 1 base and the J gene lost 5 bases, with 17 bases spanning the gap. The CDR3 is 16 residues long. Germline loops: CDR1 ENHRY, CDR2 SYGVKD. CDR3 region: CAISELYTGRGTEAFF. The CDR3 bases are TGTGCCATCAGTGAGTTGTACACAGGGAGAGGAACTGAAGCTTTCTTT.

This clonotype was counted at least ten times. The J gene is TRBJ2-1, the V gene TRBV5-1; 8 nucleotides match TRBD2. Germline lookup yields CDR1 SGHRS and CDR2 YFSETQ. J lost 9 bases, V lost 4 bases, and 12 bases had no gene match. The CDR3 consists of 15 residues. CDR3 amino acids: CASSPEAGVGVEQFF. The CDR3 DNA reads TGCGCCAGCAGCCCTGAAGCGGGAGTAGGTGTTGAGCAGTTCTTC.

This clonotype was seen many times. The chain links TRBV30 to TRBJ2-1, with D perhaps matching TRBD1 or TRBD2 (5 bases each). The V gene's germline CDR1 is GTSNPN and CDR2 SVGIG (reference sequence). The CDR3 contains 15 residues. Trimming left V 0 bases short and J 1 base short, with 10 bases between. For the CDR3, the DNA is TGTGCCTGGAGTGTACTGGGGGTTTCCTACAATGAGCAGTTCTTC. It encodes CAWSVLGVSYNEQFF.

CDR3 bases: TGTGCCAGCAGCTTGACTAGCGGGCTAAATGAGCAGTTCTTC. Translation gives CASSLTSGLNEQFF. The rearrangement links TRBV11-2 to TRBJ2-1; 10 bases are a match to TRBD2. After removal of 3 bases from V and 7 bases from J, the junction contained 3 bases not matched to a gene. This CDR3 has 14 residues. Germline V lookup: CDR1 SGHAT, CDR2 FQNNGV.

The sample holds many counts of this clonotype. V and J are TRBV12-3 or TRBV12-4 and TRBJ2-7; 8 bases are shared with TRBD1. The CDR3 is made up of 15 amino acids. V gave up 1 base and J gave up 5 bases; unmatched junction bases: 7. This CDR3 reads CASSLGGAGGDEQYF. Here the CDR3 DNA reads TGTGCCAGCAGTTTAGGTGGCGCAGGGGGCGACGAGCAGTACTTC.

This clonotype came up many times. The chain uses TRBV28 and TRBJ2-1, with 8 positions matching TRBD1. J lost 9 bases, V lost 3 bases, and 13 bases had no gene match. Germline CDR1 MDHEN, CDR2 SYDVKM. The length of the CDR3 is 16 residues. The CDR3 loop reads CASSLTARGQGPEQFF. CDR3 sequence (DNA): TGTGCCAGCAGTTTGACCGCTCGTGGACAGGGCCCTGAGCAGTTCTTC.

The V and J genes are TRBV5-4 and TRBJ2-1; D ambiguous. Germline assignment: CDR1 SGHNT and CDR2 YYREEE (reference sequence). The CDR3 is made up of 14 amino acids. Trimming left V 0 bases short and J 8 bases short, with 12 bases between. This CDR3 is CASSLVRQLDEQFF. CDR3 DNA: TGTGCCAGCAGCTTGGTGAGGCAGTTGGATGAGCAGTTCTTC.

The sample holds many counts of this clonotype. The chain uses TRBV28 and TRBJ2-1, with 9 bases identical to TRBD2. This CDR3 spans 15 amino acids. V was pared by 6 bases and J by 0 bases, with 3 bases of the junction left unmatched. Germline V gene lookup returns CDR1 MDHEN and CDR2 SYDVKM. The CDR3 reads CASRLAGSSYNEQFF. CDR3 coding DNA: TGTGCCAGCAGGCTAGCGGGGAGCTCCTACAATGAGCAGTTCTTC.

V usage is TRBV5-1 and J usage is TRBJ2-1; 12 bases map to TRBD2. The V segment lost 2 bases and the J segment 8 bases; nucleotides outside the gene matches: 5. This CDR3 region has 15 residues. Germline V gives CDR1 SGHRS, CDR2 YFSETQ. Here the CDR3 reads CASSFASGRGDEQFF. CDR3 DNA sequence: TGCGCCAGCAGCTTCGCTAGCGGGAGGGGGGATGAGCAGTTCTTC. Full variable domain (remainder filled in from reference TRBV5-1 and TRBJ2-1): KAGVTQTPRYLIKTRGQQVTLSCSPISGHRSVSWYQQTPGQGLQFLFEYFSETQRNKGNFPGRFSGRQFSNSRSEMNVSTLELGDSALYLCASSFASGRGDEQFFGPGTRLTVL.

This clonotype appeared a single time. The CDR3 does not close with the conserved phenylalanine or tryptophan, likely indicating a read error. The V and J genes are TRBV30 and TRBJ1-1; D unresolved. The germline V gene encodes CDR1 GTSNPN and CDR2 SVGIG (reference sequence). Trimming left V 7 bases short and J 1 base short, with 28 bases between. The CDR3 is 18 residues long. CDR3 nucleotide sequence: TGTGCCTCGACGGTAGAGGTCGGGCGAGGTCCAAGGAACACTGAAGCTTTCGTT. Protein sequence: CASTVEVGRGPRNTEAFV.

This clonotype was observed many times. The chain combines TRBV5-1 with TRBJ1-2, with 10 bases fitting TRBD1. This CDR3 has 14 amino acids. Trimming cost V 4 bases and J 3 bases; bases outside gene matches: 3. Germline CDR1 SGHRS, CDR2 YFSETQ. The CDR3 nucleotides read TGCGCCAGCAGCGCGGGGACAGGGGACTATGGCTACACCTTC. It specifies CASSAGTGDYGYTF.

This chain uses TRBV19 with TRBJ2-2; TRBD1 matches at 9 bases. J was trimmed by 1 base and V by 7 bases; bases with no gene match: 4. This CDR3 has 15 residues. Per germline, CDR1 LNHDA and CDR2 SQIVND (reference sequence). CDR3 in amino acids: CASTNRGLNTGELFF. Written as DNA, the CDR3 is TGTGCCAGTACGAACAGGGGGCTGAACACCGGGGAGCTGTTTTTT.

This clonotype was seen repeatedly, ten times or more. The gene calls are TRBV6-5 and TRBJ2-5; no reliable D call. The CDR3 is 13 amino acids. The V end was cut by 4 bases, the J end by 3 bases, with 9 bases between. Germline CDR1 and CDR2: MNHEY and SVGAGI. The DNA of the CDR3 is TGTGCCAGCAGTTCAGACTTAGAAGAGACCCAGTACTTC. Translation gives CASSSDLEETQYF.